These T cell receptor beta chains were read from a single sample in a study of blood T cells in healthy people across ages. TCRdb reprocessed the 5' RACE reads via MiXCR and lists one record per CDR3 protein. The sample lists nearly 1 million distinct CDR3 sequences, roughly 51% occurring once. The sample taken for sequencing was blood. These receptors were taken from a woman in her sixties or seventies in good health. Both conserved end residues are part of each CDR3. Fields, in order: J gene, D gene, clone size, V gene, CDR3 DNA, CDR3 protein. D genes are given only for firm matches. A clone size is listed for some rows: how often the clone was seen (once, few, many), or a class if it is expanded.

j_gene: TRBJ2-1; d_gene: -; abundance: -; v_gene: TRBV11-2; CDR3nt: TGTGCCAGCAGCCGTGGGCAGCACTCCTACAATGAGCAGTTCTTC; CDR3aa: CASSRGQHSYNEQFF
j_gene: TRBJ2-7; d_gene: TRBD2; abundance: few; v_gene: TRBV2; CDR3nt: TGTGCCAGCAGTACCGAACTAGCGACGAACAACTACGAGCAGTACTTC; CDR3aa: CASSTELATNNYEQYF
j_gene: TRBJ1-1; d_gene: -; abundance: -; v_gene: TRBV28; CDR3nt: TGTGCCAGCAGGGGTAGGGAGGTCACTGAAGCTTTCTTT; CDR3aa: CASRGREVTEAFF
j_gene: TRBJ2-7; d_gene: TRBD2; abundance: -; v_gene: TRBV6-2/TRBV6-3; CDR3nt: TGTGCCAGCATAACTAGCGGGCGGGCCTACGAGCAGTACTTC; CDR3aa: CASITSGRAYEQYF
j_gene: TRBJ2-1; d_gene: -; abundance: -; v_gene: TRBV28; CDR3nt: TGTGCCAGCAGGGGTCCCTACAATGAGCAGTTCTTC; CDR3aa: CASRGPYNEQFF
j_gene: TRBJ2-3; d_gene: TRBD1; abundance: -; v_gene: TRBV11-2; CDR3nt: TGTGCCAGCAGCTTAGACCAGGGGGCGAGGACAGATTCGCAGTATTTT; CDR3aa: CASSLDQGARTDSQYF
j_gene: TRBJ2-7; d_gene: -; abundance: -; v_gene: TRBV7-6; CDR3nt: TGTGCCAGCAGCTTAGCCCCCGGCAGGACTTACTACGAGCAGTACTTC; CDR3aa: CASSLAPGRTYYEQYF
j_gene: TRBJ2-4; d_gene: -; abundance: few; v_gene: TRBV2; CDR3nt: TGTGCCAGCAGCCGGGAAAGTAGCAGAGCCAAAAACATTCAGTACTTC; CDR3aa: CASSRESSRAKNIQYF
j_gene: TRBJ1-6; d_gene: -; abundance: -; v_gene: TRBV3-1; CDR3nt: TGTGCCAGCAGCCCAGGCGGGGAGTCCTATAATTCACCCCTCCACTTT; CDR3aa: CASSPGGESYNSPLHF
j_gene: TRBJ2-1; d_gene: -; abundance: once; v_gene: TRBV11-2; CDR3nt: TGTGCCAGCAGCTTGTATGGTGGGGACAATGAGCAGTTCTTC; CDR3aa: CASSLYGGDNEQFF
j_gene: TRBJ2-7; d_gene: -; abundance: -; v_gene: TRBV2; CDR3nt: TGTGCCAGCAGCACAACACGACAGGATGTGTCCTACGAGCAGTACTTC; CDR3aa: CASSTTRQDVSYEQYF
j_gene: TRBJ2-7; d_gene: -; abundance: few; v_gene: TRBV12-3/TRBV12-4; CDR3nt: TGTGCCAGCAGTTTCTACCGGACGGGACCTAGGGACGAGCAGTACTTC; CDR3aa: CASSFYRTGPRDEQYF
j_gene: TRBJ2-1; d_gene: TRBD1; abundance: few; v_gene: TRBV4-1; CDR3nt: TGCGCCAGCAGCCCCCGAGCGGGACAGGGGATCGGTAGGAATGAGCAGTTCTTC; CDR3aa: CASSPRAGQGIGRNEQFF
j_gene: TRBJ2-3; d_gene: -; abundance: once; v_gene: TRBV5-1; CDR3nt: TGCGCCAGCAGCTCGGGACTTGGGCGCGGAGGCACAGATACGCAGTATTTT; CDR3aa: CASSSGLGRGGTDTQYF
j_gene: TRBJ2-7; d_gene: TRBD2; abundance: -; v_gene: TRBV13; CDR3nt: TGTGCCAGCAGCCTCCATAGCGGGAGGGACCCCTACGAGCAGTACTTC; CDR3aa: CASSLHSGRDPYEQYF
j_gene: TRBJ1-5; d_gene: -; abundance: few; v_gene: TRBV7-2; CDR3nt: TGTGCCAGCAGCTTAGACGGGATTGGGCCCCAGCATTTT; CDR3aa: CASSLDGIGPQHF
j_gene: TRBJ1-4; d_gene: TRBD1; abundance: -; v_gene: TRBV20-1; CDR3nt: TGCAGTGCGAGGGCAGGACAGGGGGACGAAAAACTGTTTTTT; CDR3aa: CSARAGQGDEKLFF
j_gene: TRBJ2-1; d_gene: TRBD1; abundance: once; v_gene: TRBV7-2; CDR3nt: TGTGCCAGCACCCCGGGACAGTCCTACAACGAGCAGTTCTTC; CDR3aa: CASTPGQSYNEQFF
j_gene: TRBJ1-5; d_gene: -; abundance: -; v_gene: TRBV25-1; CDR3nt: TGTGCCAGCAGTGAAGGTCGGGGAAATCAGCCCCAGCATTTT; CDR3aa: CASSEGRGNQPQHF